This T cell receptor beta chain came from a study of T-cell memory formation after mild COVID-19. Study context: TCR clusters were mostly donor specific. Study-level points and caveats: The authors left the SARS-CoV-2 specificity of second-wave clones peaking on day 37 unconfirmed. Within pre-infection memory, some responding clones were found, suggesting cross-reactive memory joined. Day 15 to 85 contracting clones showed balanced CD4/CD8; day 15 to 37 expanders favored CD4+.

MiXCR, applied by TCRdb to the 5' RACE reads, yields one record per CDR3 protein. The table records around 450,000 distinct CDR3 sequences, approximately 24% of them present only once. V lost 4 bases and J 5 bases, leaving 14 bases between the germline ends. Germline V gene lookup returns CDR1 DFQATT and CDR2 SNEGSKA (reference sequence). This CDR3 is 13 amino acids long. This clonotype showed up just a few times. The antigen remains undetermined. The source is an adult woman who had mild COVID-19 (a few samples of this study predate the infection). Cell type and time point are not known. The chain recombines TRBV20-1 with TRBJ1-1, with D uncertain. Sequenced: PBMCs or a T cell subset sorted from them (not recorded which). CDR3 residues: CSATRSRRTEAFF. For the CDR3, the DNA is TGCAGTGCTACGAGGTCCCGGAGGACTGAAGCTTTCTTT.